The entry below describes one T cell receptor beta chain. The target antigen is unknown. Splitting of CD4+ cells produced CD45RA+ naive and CD45RA-negative memory subsets. This sample is part of a study of shared clonotypes between healthy human individuals. Overall study context: A donor's plate count was three for CD4 naive and three for CD4 memory; CD8 naive had two and CD8 memory one.

Germline CDR1 reads SEHNR; CDR2 reads FQNEAQ (reference sequence). The CDR3 runs to 17 residues. Trimming left V 5 bases short and J 4 bases short, with 21 bases between. Study observations and caveats: Memory subsets generally showed smaller estimated richness than naive subsets did. Represented diversity, genetic and exposure-history alike, was limited by few donors.

Clones were read by immunoSEQ multiplex PCR, and TCRdb kept only the in-frame ones, dropping some. The sample includes around 2.3 million clones, approximately 94% of them seen just once. The receptor was isolated from a man between 18 and 35 years old in good health. Material for sequencing was naive CD4+ T cells sorted from blood. Sample subset: CD45RA+ positively selected. The chain has TRBV7-9 and TRBJ2-1, with D tentatively TRBD1 (6 bases). The CDR3 spells CASSPREGDNGYNEQFF. The CDR3 DNA follows: TGTGCCAGCAGCCCAAGGGAAGGGGACAACGGATACAATGAGCAGTTCTTC.